The 27 T cell receptor beta chains given below trace back to one sample, sequenced in a study of tumor-infiltrating lymphocytes in primary liver carcinoma. Priming with a constant-region primer yielded TCR beta cDNA from roughly 490 ng total RNA. Three-round nested multiplex PCR performed with slightly modified ARM-PCR produced the TCR beta libraries. Two initial PCR rounds of about 11 cycles each paired TRBV1-TRBV30 forward primers with a C-beta reverse primer. TCRdb analysed the multiplex PCR reads with MiXCR anew, one entry per CDR3 protein. Of approximately 30,000 distinct CDR3 sequences detected, 70% to 80% appear once; the ten largest clones hold roughly 30%. DNA and RNA were both co-extracted from 20-30 mg of bulk tissue that had not been sorted. Material: liver tumor tissue from sampling region 3. Subset in this sample: tumor region T3, left-lateral pole. The source of these receptors is a woman aged 25 to 39 with primary liver carcinoma and hepatitis B virus infection.

This clonotype showed up many times. The chain couples TRBV2 to TRBJ2-7; no clear D gene. CDR3 length equals 13 residues. V dropped 3 bases and J dropped 3 bases, with 9 bases sitting between them. Looked up from germline, CDR1 is SNHLY and CDR2 is FYNNEI. For the CDR3, the DNA is TGTGCCAGCAGTGACGTCAGAGACTACGAGCAGTACTTC. Amino acid sequence: CASSDVRDYEQYF. The full variable domain, with the rest looked up from reference TRBV2 and TRBJ2-7, is EPEVTQTPSHQVTQMGQEVILRCVPISNHLYFYWYRQILGQKVEFLVSFYNNEISEKSEIFDDQFSVERPDGSNFTLKIRSTKLEDSAMYFCASSDVRDYEQYFGPGTRLTVT.

This clonotype was seen only once. Its ends do not fully match the called genes, so a read error is possible. The gene calls are TRBV4-1 and TRBJ2-7; D may be TRBD1 (6 bases). The CDR3 runs to 16 residues. In germline, CDR1 is MGHRA, CDR2 YSYEKL. The CDR3 coding sequence is TGCGCCAACAGCCAAGATCCTTGGAACAGGGTCCACGAGCAGTACTTC. The encoded protein is CANSQDPWNRVHEQYF.

The rearrangement links TRBV29-1 to TRBJ1-2; D unclear. Germline V gene sequence: CDR1 SQVTM, CDR2 ANQGSEA. The CDR3 sequence is 12 residues long. V was cut by 8 bases and J by 7 bases, with 17 bases left in between. CDR3 nucleotide sequence: TGCAGCCTTTCGTGCAGGCCATGTGGCTACACCTTC. It is translated as CSLSCRPCGYTF.

This clonotype was seen once. The CDR3 does not end in the conserved phenylalanine or tryptophan, so this is likely a read error. The gene calls are TRBV11-3 and TRBJ2-1, with 9 bases matching TRBD2. Germline V gene data show CDR1 as SGHNT and CDR2 as YENEEA. The CDR3 contains 15 residues. In nucleotides, the CDR3 is TGTCCCAGCAGCCGACTGGCGGGGGGGGGGTATGAGCAGTTCATC. This translates into CPSSRLAGGGYEQFI.

About this clonotype: Lacking the conserved final phenylalanine or tryptophan, this CDR3 likely reflects a read error. The rearrangement links TRBV6-5 to TRBJ1-1; D may be TRBD1 (5 bases). Trimming cost V 7 bases and J 6 bases, with 15 bases left between them. Germline CDR1 and CDR2: MNHEY and SVGAGI. The CDR3 has 13 amino acids. CDR3 residues: CASTWNRDAEAFL. CDR3 nucleotide sequence: TGTGCCAGCACTTGGAATAGGGACGCTGAAGCTTTCCTT.

With respect to this clonotype: The germline gene is not matched at one end of the junction; a read error may be the cause. V gene TRBV7-8 combines with J gene TRBJ2-5; either TRBD1 or TRBD2 may supply D (5 bases each). Germline-derived CDR1 and CDR2 are SGHVS and FQNEAQ. The CDR3 is made up of 15 amino acids. CDR3 region: CASSLEGTDMETQYF. CDR3 in DNA: TGTGCCAGCAGCTTAGAAGGGACCGATATGGAGACCCAATACTTC.

Notes on this clonotype: A much larger clone lies one base from this, so it may be a read error. The J gene is TRBJ2-2, the V gene TRBV4-2; tentatively, D is TRBD2 (6 bases). Per germline, CDR1 LGHNA and CDR2 YNFKEQ. The CDR3 consists of 17 residues. The CDR3, as DNA: TGTGCCAGCGGCCAAGATATGGAGGGCACGAACACCGGGGAGCTGTTTTTT. Encoded protein: CASGQDMEGTNTGELFF.

Turning to this clonotype: An end of the junction differs from the germline gene, which may be a read error. The gene calls are TRBV4-1 and TRBJ2-3; a weak D match, TRBD1 (5 bases). Germline V gene sequence: CDR1 MGHRA, CDR2 YSYEKL. This CDR3 has 18 residues. The CDR3 loop is CASSQLGMVVEDSDTRYF. The CDR3 DNA reads TGCGCCAGCAGCCAACTAGGCATGGTAGTTGAAGACTCGGACACGCGGTATTTT.

Worth noting for this clonotype: One end of the junction fails to match germline, which may point to a read error. This rearrangement joins TRBV10-3 to TRBJ2-1; the match to TRBD2 covers 9 bases. Germline CDR1 is ENHRY and CDR2 is SYGVKD. The CDR3 spans 16 residues. In nucleotides, the CDR3 is TGTGCCGTCAGTGAGTCGGTAGCGGGAGTCTACAGTGAGCAGTTCTTC. It specifies CAVSESVAGVYSEQFF.

A word on this clonotype: It may be a read error: a sequence one base away is much more abundant. V gene TRBV6-1 combines with J gene TRBJ1-6; maybe TRBD1 (5 bases). The CDR3 loop spans 14 amino acids. Germline loops: CDR1 MNHNS, CDR2 SASEGT. CDR3 sequence reads: CASSEEGFGGTLQF. The CDR3 DNA sequence: TGTGCCAGCAGTGAAGAAGGGTTCGGAGGGACCCTCCAATTT.

As for this clonotype: This CDR3 is missing its conserved last phenylalanine or tryptophan, likely due to a read error. Because the CDR3's place on the DNA is in doubt, the DNA is left out and the CDR3 is given as listed by TCRdb. The rearrangement links TRBV28 to TRBJ2-1. From germline, CDR1 is MDHEN and CDR2 SYDVKM. The CDR3 is 12 amino acids long, termini counted. CDR3 sequence reads: CACSTDITEEFL.

As for this clonotype: One end of the junction fails to match germline, which may point to a read error. This chain links TRBV11-2 with TRBJ1-1; possibly TRBD1 for D (6 bases). The CDR3 covers 15 residues. The V gene's germline CDR1 is SGHAT and CDR2 FQNNGV. The CDR3 DNA follows: TGTGCCATCAGCGTAGACGGACAGTTTAACATTGAAGCTTTCTTT. Translated: CAISVDGQFNIEAFF.

On this clonotype itself: One end of the junction does not line up with germline, which may come from a read error. The chain combines TRBV4-1 with TRBJ1-1; 7 nucleotides line up with TRBD1. This CDR3 contains 16 residues. The germline gives CDR1 MGHRA, CDR2 YSYEKL. The CDR3 loop is CASSQVIDRERTEAFF. CDR3 nucleotide sequence: TGCGCCAGCAGTCAAGTCATTGACAGGGAGCGAACTGAAGCTTTCTTT.

The J gene is TRBJ1-5, the V gene TRBV6-1; 9 nucleotides align to TRBD1. V lost 6 bases to trimming and J lost 0 bases; unmatched junction nucleotides: 6. The CDR3 consists of 16 residues. The germline V gene has CDR1 MNHNS and CDR2 SASEGT. As DNA, the CDR3 is TGTGCCAGCAGGGACAGGGGCCTCTGTAGCAATCAGCCCCAGCATTTT. Protein: CASRDRGLCSNQPQHF.

Points on this clonotype: The conserved closing phenylalanine or tryptophan is absent in this CDR3, likely reflecting a read error. The rearrangement joins TRBV4-3 to TRBJ2-2, with TRBD2 matching over 11 bases. J lost 0 bases, V lost 5 bases, and 11 bases had no gene match. Germline V lookup: CDR1 LGHNA, CDR2 YSLEER. CDR3 length: 19 residues. Written as DNA, the CDR3 is TGCGCCAGCAGCGTAGTAGCGGGAGGGCCTCGTTCGAACACCGGGGAGCTGTTTTGT. Its protein is CASSVVAGGPRSNTGELFC.

This clonotype was seen once. The V and J genes are TRBV5-4 and TRBJ1-2; tentatively, D is TRBD1 (5 bases). Between the trimmed V and J ends, which lost 4 bases and 8 bases, there was a span of 15 bases. This CDR3 is 13 amino acids long. Germline CDR1 and CDR2: SGHNT and YYREEE (reference sequence). CDR3 amino acids: CASSTQGLGGYTF. The CDR3, as DNA: TGTGCCAGCAGCACGCAGGGATTGGGGGGCTACACCTTC. The whole variable domain, filled in from reference TRBV5-4 and TRBJ1-2, reads ETGVTQSPTHLIKTRGQQVTLRCSSQSGHNTVSWYQQALGQGPQFIFQYYREEENGRGNFPPRFSGLQFPNYSSELNVNALELDDSALYLCASSTQGLGGYTFGSGTRLTVV.

As regards this clonotype: At one of its ends the junction is not consistent with the germline gene, which may arise from a read error. The chain combines TRBV12-3 or TRBV12-4 with TRBJ1-5; 7 bases are a match to TRBD1. The CDR3 covers 16 residues. The CDR3: CASSRFTGDLNQTQHF. CDR3 nucleotide sequence: TGCGCCAGCAGCCGCTTCACAGGGGATCTAAATCAGACCCAGCATTTT.

This clonotype came up once. The junction departs from germline at one end; a sequencing error may be responsible. The V gene is TRBV4-1, the J gene TRBJ2-1; 11 bases are shared with TRBD1. In germline, CDR1 is MGHRA, CDR2 YSYEKL. The CDR3 is made up of 16 amino acids. The DNA of the CDR3 is TGCGCCAGTAGCCAAGATCCGGGACAGGGGGGGAATGAGCAGTTGTTC. Amino acids: CASSQDPGQGGNEQLF.

Turning to this clonotype: With a much larger clone just one base away, this may be a read error. This chain links TRBV29-1 with TRBJ2-1; D not certain. The CDR3 consists of 11 residues. Per germline, CDR1 SQVTM and CDR2 ANQGSEA. DNA of the CDR3: TGCAGCGTTGAGACCTACATTGAGGAGTTCTTC. This gives the protein CSVETYIEEFF.

In regard to this clonotype: A much bigger clone sits one base away, suggesting this may be a read error. The CDR3 ends on some other residue instead of the conserved phenylalanine or tryptophan, so this is likely a read error. The J gene is TRBJ2-7, the V gene TRBV11-2; TRBD2 agrees at 15 bases. The V gene's germline CDR1 is SGHAT and CDR2 FQNNGV. This CDR3 is built from 18 residues. Trimming removed 5 bases from V and 1 base from J; junction bases left unmatched: 9. DNA of the CDR3: TGTGCCAGCAGCCCCTGGGGGACTAGCGGGGGGAGGTCCTACGAGCAGTACTAC. This encodes CASSPWGTSGGRSYEQYY.

This clonotype occurred once. This clone may be a read error of a much larger clone one base away. It is likely a read error, because the conserved phenylalanine at the end of the CDR3 is missing. The rearrangement uses TRBV6-5 and TRBJ2-7, with unresolved D. Trimming pared 0 bases from V and 3 bases from J, leaving 12 bases between. CDR3 length: 15 residues. Germline V gene lookup returns CDR1 MNHEY and CDR2 SVGAGI. The CDR3 bases are TGTGCCAGCAGTTACTCGATCGCCGGCTTCTACGAGCAGTACTTG. It yields the protein CASSYSIAGFYEQYL.

Of note for this clonotype: The junction differs from germline at one of its ends, possibly a read error. The chain recombines TRBV10-3 with TRBJ1-3; D gene ambiguous. CDR3 length equals 14 residues. Germline V gives CDR1 ENHRY, CDR2 SYGVKD. The CDR3 coding sequence is TGCGCCTTCAGTGAGTCAGTTACTGGAAACACCATATATTTT. It encodes CAFSESVTGNTIYF.

On this clonotype itself: The junction and the germline gene differ at one end; a read error may be behind it. V is TRBV6-6 and J is TRBJ2-7; D not resolved. This CDR3 contains 14 residues. Germline lookup yields CDR1 MNHNY and CDR2 SVGAGI (reference sequence). The CDR3 coding sequence is TGTGCCAACAGTTATGCACTTGCTGGTGGTGAGCAGTACTTC. Residues: CANSYALAGGEQYF.

This sequence joins TRBV28 and TRBJ1-5; D perhaps matches TRBD1 (5 bases). This CDR3 comprises 13 residues. Germline CDR1 MDHEN, CDR2 SYDVKM. Trimming removed 6 bases at V and 10 bases at J, with 16 bases between. This CDR3 reads CASRWGSDGPQHF. In nucleotides, the CDR3 is TGTGCCAGCAGGTGGGGCTCGGACGGTCCCCAGCATTTT.

A note on this clonotype: A much more abundant neighbour one base away suggests this may be a read error. The chain links TRBV7-9 to TRBJ2-5; TRBD2 matches at 8 bases. The CDR3 runs 15 residues. Germline V gene data show CDR1 as SEHNR and CDR2 as FQNEAQ (reference sequence). CDR3: CASGLEAGASETQYF. The CDR3 nucleotides are TGTGCCAGCGGCTTAGAAGCGGGAGCTTCAGAGACCCAGTACTTC.

As regards this clonotype: The final CDR3 position lacks the conserved phenylalanine or tryptophan, pointing to a likely read error. V is TRBV29-1 and J is TRBJ2-7; D gene uncertain. Germline-derived CDR1 and CDR2 are SQVTM and ANQGSEA. The CDR3 consists of 13 residues. CDR3 sequence: CSVEGSCSNEQYL. In DNA form, the CDR3 reads TGCAGCGTTGAAGGCAGTTGCTCCAACGAGCAGTACCTC.

With respect to this clonotype: A junction end diverges from the germline sequence, so it may reflect a read error. The gene calls are TRBV29-1 and TRBJ2-2, with D possibly being TRBD2 (5 bases). The germline V gene has CDR1 SQVTM and CDR2 ANQGSEA. The CDR3 spans 14 residues. CDR3 region: CSVEGSSRTGELFF. The CDR3 bases are TGCAGTGTTGAAGGGAGTAGCCGGACCGGGGAGCTGTTTTTT.